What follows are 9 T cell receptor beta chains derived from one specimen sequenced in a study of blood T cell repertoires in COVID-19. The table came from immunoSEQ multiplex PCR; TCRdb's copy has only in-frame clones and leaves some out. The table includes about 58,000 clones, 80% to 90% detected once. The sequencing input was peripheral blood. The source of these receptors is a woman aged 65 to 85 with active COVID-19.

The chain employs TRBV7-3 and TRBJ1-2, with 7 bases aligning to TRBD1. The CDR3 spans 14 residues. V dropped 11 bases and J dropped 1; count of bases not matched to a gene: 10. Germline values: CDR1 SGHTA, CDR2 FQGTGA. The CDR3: CAYRQGPDNYGYTF. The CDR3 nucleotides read TGTGCCTACAGACAGGGACCAGATAACTATGGCTACACCTTC.

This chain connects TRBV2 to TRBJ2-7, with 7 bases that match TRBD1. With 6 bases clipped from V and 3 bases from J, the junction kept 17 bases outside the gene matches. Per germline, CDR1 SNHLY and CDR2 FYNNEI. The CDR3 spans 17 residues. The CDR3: CASRERNWGQYFYEQYF. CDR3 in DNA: TGTGCCAGCAGGGAGAGGAACTGGGGACAGTATTTCTACGAGCAGTACTTC.

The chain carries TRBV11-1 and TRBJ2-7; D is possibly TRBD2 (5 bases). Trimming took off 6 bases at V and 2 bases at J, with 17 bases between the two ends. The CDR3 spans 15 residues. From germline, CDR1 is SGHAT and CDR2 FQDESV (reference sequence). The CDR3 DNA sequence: TGTGCCAGCAGTCCATTCACAGCGGTACCCTACGAGCAGTACTTC. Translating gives CASSPFTAVPYEQYF.

CDR3 DNA sequence: TGTGCCAGTAGTATCTATCATGTCGGGGGAGAGACCCAGTACTTC. It translates to CASSIYHVGGETQYF. The chain is built from TRBV19 and TRBJ2-5; D perhaps matches TRBD2 (6 bases). Deletions cut 3 bases from V and 4 bases from J, with 15 bases between. The CDR3 runs 15 residues. The germline CDR1 and CDR2 sequences are LNHDA and SQIVND (reference sequence). Together with reference TRBV19 and TRBJ2-5, the CDR3 gives the full variable domain: DGGITQSPKYLFRKEGQNVTLSCEQNLNHDAMYWYRQDPGQGLRLIYYSQIVNDFQKGDIAEGYSVSREKKESFPLTVTSAQKNPTAFYLCASSIYHVGGETQYFGPGTRLLVL.

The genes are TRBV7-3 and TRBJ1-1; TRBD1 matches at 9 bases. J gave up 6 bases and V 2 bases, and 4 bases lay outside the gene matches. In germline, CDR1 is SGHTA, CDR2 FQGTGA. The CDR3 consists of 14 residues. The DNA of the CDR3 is TGTGCCAGCAGCTTAGGACAGGGGCGGGCTGAAGCTTTCTTT. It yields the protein CASSLGQGRAEAFF. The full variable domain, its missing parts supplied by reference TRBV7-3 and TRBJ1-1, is GAGVSQTPSNKVTEKGKYVELRCDPISGHTALYWYRQSLGQGPEFLIYFQGTGAADDSGLPNDRFFAVRPEGSVSTLKIQRTERGDSAVYLCASSLGQGRAEAFFGQGTRLTVV.

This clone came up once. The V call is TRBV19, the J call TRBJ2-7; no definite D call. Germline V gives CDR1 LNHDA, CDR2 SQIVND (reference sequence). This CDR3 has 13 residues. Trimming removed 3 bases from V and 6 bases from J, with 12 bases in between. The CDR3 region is CASSMAGYGEQYF. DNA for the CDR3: TGTGCCAGTAGTATGGCAGGATATGGCGAGCAGTACTTC.

The DNA for the CDR3 is TGCGCCAGCAGCTTGTTTCTCCTTTCTTCAGGGGGACATGAAAAACTGTTTTTT. Its protein is CASSLFLLSSGGHEKLFF. The chain employs TRBV5-1 and TRBJ1-4, with TRBD1 identical over 7 bases. The CDR3 covers 18 residues. Germline trimming cut 1 base from V and 6 bases from J; bases unmatched to any gene: 15. Germline-derived CDR1 and CDR2 are SGHRS and YFSETQ.

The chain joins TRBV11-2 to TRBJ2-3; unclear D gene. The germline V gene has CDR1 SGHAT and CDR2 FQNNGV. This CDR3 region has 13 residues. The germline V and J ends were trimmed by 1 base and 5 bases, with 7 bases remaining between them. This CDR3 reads CASSLGSGDTQYF. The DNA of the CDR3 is TGTGCCAGCAGCTTAGGTAGTGGAGATACGCAGTATTTT.

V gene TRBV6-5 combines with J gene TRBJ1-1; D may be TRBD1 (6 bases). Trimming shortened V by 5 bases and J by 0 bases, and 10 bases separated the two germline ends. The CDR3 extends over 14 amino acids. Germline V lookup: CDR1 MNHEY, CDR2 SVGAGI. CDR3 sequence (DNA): TGTGCCAGCAGTATTCGGACAGTGAACACTGAAGCTTTCTTT. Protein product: CASSIRTVNTEAFF.